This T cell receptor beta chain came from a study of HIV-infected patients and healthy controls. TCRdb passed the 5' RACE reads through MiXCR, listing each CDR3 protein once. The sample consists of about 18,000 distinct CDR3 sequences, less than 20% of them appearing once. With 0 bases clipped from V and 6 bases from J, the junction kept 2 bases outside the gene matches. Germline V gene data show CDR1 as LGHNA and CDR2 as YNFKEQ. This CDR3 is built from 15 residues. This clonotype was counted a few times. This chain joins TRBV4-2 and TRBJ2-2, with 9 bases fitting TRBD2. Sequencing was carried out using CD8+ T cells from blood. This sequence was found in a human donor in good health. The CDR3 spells CASSQDAGGPGELFF. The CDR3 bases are TGTGCCAGCAGCCAAGATGCGGGGGGGCCCGGGGAGCTGTTTTTT.